This T cell receptor beta chain was found in a study of blood T cell repertoires in COVID-19. Sequenced by immunoSEQ multiplex PCR; TCRdb stores in-frame clones only, minus some. The sample yields 350,000 or so clones, roughly 90% seen once. Germline V gene data show CDR1 as MNHEY and CDR2 as SMNVEV (reference sequence). The ends lost 4 bases at V and 5 bases at J; junction bases unmatched: 4. The CDR3 has 15 amino acids. The study recruited people aged about 18 to 95 years across some 23 US areas. Among Cohort 3 donors, those recovered had two negative PCRs, clearance, or symptom resolution. This sequence was found in a woman under 40 who had recovered from COVID-19. This chain joins TRBV27 and TRBJ1-5, with 11 bases matching TRBD1. The sequencing sample was made of PBMCs or T cells enriched from blood (not recorded which). The CDR3 bases are TGTGCCAGCAGTTCCGGGACAGGGGGAGATCAGCCCCAGCATTTT. Protein sequence: CASSSGTGGDQPQHF.